A single sample is the source of the 16 T cell receptor beta chains below, sequenced in a study of shared clonotypes between healthy human individuals. Sequencing used immunoSEQ multiplex PCR; TCRdb keeps in-frame clones, though not all of them. In the table there are approximately 250,000 clones, 65% to 70% of which are singletons. The source material was memory CD4+ T cells sorted from blood. The subset is: CD45RA-negative fraction. Receptors were obtained from a man aged 25-45 years in good health.

The gene calls are TRBV10-2 and TRBJ2-7; D remains unclear. The CDR3 has 14 amino acids. In germline, CDR1 is WSHSY, CDR2 SAAADI. Trimming took 6 bases from V and 3 from J, leaving 15 bases between them. The CDR3 bases are TGCGCCAGCAGGGAAGCCGGAAACAACTACGAGCAGTACTTC. Its translation: CASREAGNNYEQYF.

This chain connects TRBV27 to TRBJ2-1; D ambiguous. The CDR3 is 15 amino acids. Germline V CDR1 and CDR2: MNHEY, SMNVEV (reference sequence). Trimming took off 2 bases at V and 4 bases at J, with 12 bases between the two ends. CDR3 sequence: CASSLDIIRYNEQFF. The CDR3 DNA reads TGTGCCAGCAGTTTAGACATCATACGATACAATGAGCAGTTCTTC.

The V and J genes are TRBV18 and TRBJ1-5; 10 bases fit TRBD1. The V and J ends lost 4 bases and 5 bases, in that order; junction bases with no gene match: 5. The CDR3 loop spans 15 amino acids. Per the germline V gene, CDR1 is KGHSH and CDR2 is LQKENI. CDR3 residues: CASSRGQGEYQPQHF. Here the CDR3 DNA reads TGTGCCAGCTCACGAGGACAGGGGGAATATCAGCCCCAGCATTTT.

The chain has TRBV20-1 and TRBJ1-1; no firm D call. Germline CDR1 DFQATT, CDR2 SNEGSKA (reference sequence). The V end lost 4 bases, the J end lost 11 bases, and 14 bases lay between the germline ends. The CDR3 covers 11 residues. The CDR3 reads CSAKWREKAFF. The CDR3 DNA sequence: TGCAGTGCTAAGTGGAGGGAGAAGGCTTTCTTT.

This clone has only one observation. V gene TRBV2 combines with J gene TRBJ1-5; D possibly corresponds to TRBD1 (5 bases). CDR1 and CDR2 (germline): SNHLY, FYNNEI. This CDR3 has 16 residues. V was trimmed by 5 bases and J by 0 bases, leaving 14 bases between them. CDR3 in amino acids: CASSKDQGYSNQPQHF. As DNA, the CDR3 is TGTGCCAGCAGTAAGGACCAGGGCTATAGCAATCAGCCCCAGCATTTT.

CDR3 bases: TGTGCCAGCAGCAGCGGGTACTCCTACGAGCAGTACTTC. This translates into CASSSGYSYEQYF. This chain joins TRBV28 and TRBJ2-7, with D possibly matching TRBD2 (6 bases). The CDR3 totals 13 residues. Germline CDR1 and CDR2: MDHEN and SYDVKM. Trimming removed 6 bases at V and 0 bases at J, with 9 bases between.

CDR3 sequence (DNA): TGTGCCAGCTCTAAAGGCCAACATCAGCCCCAGCATTTT. This encodes CASSKGQHQPQHF. The chain combines TRBV6-6 with TRBJ1-5, with unresolved D. Germline assignment: CDR1 MNHNY and CDR2 SVGAGI (reference sequence). V lost 8 bases, J lost 5 bases, and 13 bases lay in between. There are 13 residues in the CDR3.

The chain employs TRBV5-8 and TRBJ2-3; D call uncertain. The CDR3 runs to 15 residues. Trimming shortened V by 0 bases and J by 1 base, and 9 bases separated the two germline ends. Per germline, CDR1 SGHTS and CDR2 YDEGEE. DNA of the CDR3: TGTGCCAGCAGCTTGGGTCCGATCCGCACAGATACGCAGTATTTT. Its translation: CASSLGPIRTDTQYF.

V gene TRBV7-8 combines with J gene TRBJ2-1, with TRBD2 as a possible D gene (5 bases). CDR1 and CDR2 (germline): SGHVS, FQNEAQ. The V end lost 4 bases, the J end lost 9 bases, and 19 bases lay between the germline ends. The CDR3 sequence is 15 residues long. Here the CDR3 DNA reads TGTGCCAGCAGCTCCCGCGGGCAGTTTTCGGGTGAGCAGTTCTTC. Its translation: CASSSRGQFSGEQFF.

Many counts were recorded for this clone. The V gene is TRBV29-1, the J gene TRBJ1-1; weak D call: TRBD1 (5 bases). CDR1 and CDR2 (germline): SQVTM, ANQGSEA. CDR3 length: 11 amino acids. The V and J ends lost 7 bases and 6 bases respectively, with 12 bases between them. The CDR3 sequence: CSAKRDSEAFF. As DNA, the CDR3 is TGCAGCGCTAAACGGGACTCTGAAGCTTTCTTT.

V usage is TRBV28 and J usage is TRBJ2-3; 12 nucleotides match TRBD1. Germline CDR1 reads MDHEN; CDR2 reads SYDVKM. The CDR3 spans 15 residues. V gave up 8 bases and J gave up 2 bases; unmatched junction bases: 5. The chain's CDR3 is CASSGQGAHTDTQYF. The CDR3, as DNA: TGTGCCAGCTCGGGACAGGGGGCTCACACAGATACGCAGTATTTT.

The rearrangement joins TRBV20-1 to TRBJ2-7, with a tentative D call TRBD1 (5 bases). CDR1 and CDR2 from the germline V gene are DFQATT and SNEGSKA (reference sequence). The CDR3 extends over 11 amino acids. Deletions cut 6 bases from V and 1 base from J, with 7 bases between. The DNA of the CDR3 is TGCAGTGCAGCAGGGTCCTACGAGCAGTACTTC. Amino acids: CSAAGSYEQYF.

This chain connects TRBV5-1 to TRBJ1-1; tentative D call: TRBD1 (5 bases). Germline-derived CDR1 and CDR2 are SGHRS and YFSETQ. V lost 4 bases to trimming and J lost 5 bases, with 15 bases between them. This CDR3 contains 14 residues. CDR3 loop: CASSPRDPGTEAFF. The CDR3 DNA reads as TGCGCCAGCAGCCCAAGGGACCCAGGGACTGAAGCTTTCTTT. The whole variable domain, remainder taken from reference TRBV5-1 and TRBJ1-1, is KAGVTQTPRYLIKTRGQQVTLSCSPISGHRSVSWYQQTPGQGLQFLFEYFSETQRNKGNFPGRFSGRQFSNSRSEMNVSTLELGDSALYLCASSPRDPGTEAFFGQGTRLTVV.

J is TRBJ2-2 and V is TRBV28; 8 nucleotides align to TRBD2. V was clipped by 3 bases and J by 4 bases; unmatched bases: 10. Germline loops: CDR1 MDHEN, CDR2 SYDVKM. This CDR3 is 17 amino acids long. CDR3 loop: CASSLPGGGRGTGELFF. The CDR3 DNA follows: TGTGCCAGCAGTTTGCCCGGCGGGGGGCGGGGCACCGGGGAGCTGTTTTTT. The full variable domain, completed using reference TRBV28 and TRBJ2-2, is DVKVTQSSRYLVKRTGEKVFLECVQDMDHENMFWYRQDPGLGLRLIYFSYDVKMKEKGDIPEGYSVSREKKERFSLILESASTNQTSMYLCASSLPGGGRGTGELFFGEGSRLTVL.

V usage is TRBV5-1 and J usage is TRBJ1-4, with D unclear. Per germline, CDR1 SGHRS and CDR2 YFSETQ. This CDR3 has 15 residues. V was cut by 0 bases and J by 0 bases, with 6 bases left in between. For the CDR3, the DNA is TGCGCCAGCAGCTTGGTGGCACCAACTAATGAAAAACTGTTTTTT. Amino acids: CASSLVAPTNEKLFF.

This chain joins TRBV4-3 and TRBJ1-4, with 7 bases identical to TRBD1. CDR3 size: 19 residues. The germline V gene encodes CDR1 LGHNA and CDR2 YSLEER. V was pared by 0 bases and J by 3 bases, with 13 bases of the junction left unmatched. The CDR3 sequence: CASSQEGRSGGRSNEKLFF. In DNA form, the CDR3 reads TGCGCCAGCAGCCAAGAAGGGCGCTCAGGGGGTAGGTCTAATGAAAAACTGTTTTTT.